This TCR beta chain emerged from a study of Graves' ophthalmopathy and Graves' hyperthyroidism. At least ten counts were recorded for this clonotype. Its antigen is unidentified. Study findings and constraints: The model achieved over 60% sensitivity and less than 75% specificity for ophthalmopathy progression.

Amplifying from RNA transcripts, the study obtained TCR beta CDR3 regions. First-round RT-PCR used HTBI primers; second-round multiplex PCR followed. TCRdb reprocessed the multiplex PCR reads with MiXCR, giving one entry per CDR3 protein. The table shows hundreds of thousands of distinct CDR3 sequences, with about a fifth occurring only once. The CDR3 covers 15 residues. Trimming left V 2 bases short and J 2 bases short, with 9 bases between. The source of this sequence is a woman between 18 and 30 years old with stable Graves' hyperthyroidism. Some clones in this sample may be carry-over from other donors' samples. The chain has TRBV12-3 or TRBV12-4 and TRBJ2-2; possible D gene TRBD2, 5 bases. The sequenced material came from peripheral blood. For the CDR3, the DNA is TGTGCCAGCAGTTTACCGGCGGGCAACACCGGGGAGCTGTTTTTT. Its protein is CASSLPAGNTGELFF.